A selection of T cell receptor beta chains follows, all from one sample in a study of breast tumors, draining lymph nodes, adjacent tissues. TCRdb re-called the multiplex PCR reads through MiXCR, storing one row per CDR3 protein. The profile shows over 200,000 distinct CDR3 sequences, approximately 29% of them singletons. Sample: axillary lymph node tissue. The source is a female donor with breast cancer. Some clones in this sample may be carry-over from other donors' samples. Each CDR3 is given with its conserved first and last residue. The order of the fields is clone size, V gene, J gene, CDR3 protein. Where a row states a size, it is once, few, many or the class of an expanded clone; other rows omit it.

many,TRBV7-3,TRBJ2-3,CASSQTGGEDTQYF
many,TRBV6-6,TRBJ2-1,CASSRTLNEQFF
.,TRBV20-1,TRBJ2-1,CSARGQRNSYNEQFF
many,TRBV6-2/TRBV6-3,TRBJ1-4,CASSYGARGEKLFF
.,TRBV24-1,TRBJ1-5,CATIAPAGAGGNQPQHF
few,TRBV2,TRBJ1-2,CASRGGGGGARKGYTF
many,TRBV20-1,TRBJ2-7,CSAREGLAGAYEQYF
many,TRBV30,TRBJ2-1,CAWNFGTSGYNEQFF
few,TRBV6-5,TRBJ2-7,CASSPPASGNYEQYF
few,TRBV7-8,TRBJ1-2,CASSPDREYSYTF
many,TRBV7-8,TRBJ2-7,CASSLVAGGSYEQYF
many,TRBV6-1,TRBJ1-5,CATRTGYSNQPQHF
many,TRBV7-9,TRBJ2-5,CASSLKGLNRGIQTQYF
.,TRBV20-1,TRBJ2-5,CSARPGTRAETQYF
many,TRBV5-6,TRBJ2-7,CASSPGLAGGGYEQYF
.,TRBV19,TRBJ1-5,CASSSPTGRTGAQHF
.,TRBV24-1,TRBJ1-5,CATSSEGRAGSNQPQHF
many,TRBV19,TRBJ1-2,CASSPRAGARGGYTF
many,TRBV5-6,TRBJ1-2,CASSPLIASHYGYTF
many,TRBV27,TRBJ1-5,CASSLLNSNQPQHF
many,TRBV3-1,TRBJ1-5,CASSQEYGISNQPQHF
many,TRBV30,TRBJ2-2,CAWSGQGATGELFF
many,TRBV7-9,TRBJ2-3,CASSPARLAGGTDTQYF
many,TRBV27,TRBJ2-6,CASSSWISGANVLTF
many,TRBV15,TRBJ2-5,CATSRDEEGETQYF
.,TRBV5-1,TRBJ1-1,CASSLIPGTVNTEAFF
once,TRBV5-1,TRBJ2-3,CASRPGVGPQYF
many,TRBV20-1,TRBJ2-7,CSARAGTSGRDEYF
many,TRBV9,TRBJ2-1,CASSAPDGYNEQFF
many,TRBV7-6,TRBJ2-7,CATPTSLAYYEQYF
many,TRBV7-2,TRBJ2-1,CASSLLGAAAEQFF
many,TRBV6-5,TRBJ2-3,CASSPTGGSTDTQYF
few,TRBV30,TRBJ2-4,CAWRKTGGMSIQYF
many,TRBV29-1,TRBJ2-4,CSVRTGVDKNIQYF
many,TRBV5-1,TRBJ2-7,CASSLNRVEGEQYF
many,TRBV6-1,TRBJ2-5,CASTDRGKETQYF
.,TRBV4-3,TRBJ2-3,CASSQNRGRIWTDTQYF
few,TRBV6-2/TRBV6-3,TRBJ2-1,CASSRRPGRINEQFF
.,TRBV19,TRBJ1-5,CASSMIQGSGNQPQHF
.,TRBV12-3/TRBV12-4,TRBJ2-5,CASSLTVGGTQCF
many,TRBV20-1,TRBJ2-7,CSATDRGDYEQYF
many,TRBV13,TRBJ2-3,CASSLGSGTSGSMGDTQYF
many,TRBV24-1,TRBJ1-2,CATSDSGVGYTF
.,TRBV29-1,TRBJ2-1,CSTLAGVYNEQFF
.,TRBV20-1,TRBJ1-6,CSVPGQGYSPPLHF
few,TRBV18,TRBJ2-1,CASSPWRTGGDEQFF
many,TRBV2,TRBJ2-5,CASKKSGRLETQYF
few,TRBV18,TRBJ1-5,CASSPPGQRSNQPQHF
many,TRBV20-1,TRBJ2-1,CSARVGTRLPDEQFF
many,TRBV7-8,TRBJ1-5,CASSLDSFNQPQHF
.,TRBV3-1,TRBJ1-1,CASSQWQGAVAFF